This T cell receptor beta chain was found in a study of shared clonotypes between healthy human individuals. The wider study: Samples came from a couple of female and a few male donors aged 18 to 49. CD8 memory received one plate per donor, CD8 naive two, CD4 memory three and CD4 naive three. Broader study findings: The study drew on few donors, limiting represented genetic and exposure-history diversity.

A remark on this clone: As yet, its antigen is unknown.

Assay: immunoSEQ multiplex PCR; the TCRdb copy retains only in-frame clones and omits some. The sample includes under 1,900,000 clones, around 98.5% of them seen just once. The V gene end was trimmed by 0 bases and the J gene end by 8 bases; junction bases not matched to a gene: 6. The CDR3 has 15 amino acids. The germline gives CDR1 MGHRA, CDR2 YSYEKL. Sample: naive CD4+ T cells sorted from blood. Subset: CD45RA+ positively selected. This rearrangement joins TRBV4-1 to TRBJ1-4, with 7 bases lining up with TRBD1. This receptor was taken from a young man in good health. The CDR3 DNA reads TGCGCCAGCAGCCAAGAACAGACAGGGATCGAAAAACTGTTTTTT. Residues: CASSQEQTGIEKLFF.